This T cell receptor (beta chain) was sequenced during a study of Ad26.COV2.S vaccination and SARS-CoV-2 variants. Study background: Sample donor was a member of the COV1001 Ad26.COV2.S trial arm.

TCRdb's table, derived via immunoSEQ multiplex PCR, lists solely in-frame clones and lacks some. The sample lists about half a million clones; 89% were seen once. Germline V lookup: CDR1 SGHVS, CDR2 FNYEAQ. CDR3 length: 14 amino acids. Trimming took off 4 bases at V and 0 bases at J, with 10 bases between the two ends. This clone was seen a single time. The antigen is unknown. Indicated treatment: approximately 18 received Ad26.COV2.S at low or high dose, single or two shots; 5 received placebo; per-sample allocation not given. Samples analyzed were those drawn on day 63 after the first vaccine or placebo injection. Study results and limitations: Participants in the vaccine arm had higher spike-specific TCR breadth; placebo recipients had lower. It was found that vaccine and placebo recipients had similar non-spike TCR breadth.

The source was peripheral blood, collected in a trial of Ad26.COV2.S vaccine versus placebo. The V gene is TRBV7-6, the J gene TRBJ2-7, with a possible D match to TRBD1 (6 bases). This TCR was recovered from a person between 18 and 60 years old who received the Ad26.COV2.S COVID-19 vaccine or a placebo. The CDR3 DNA follows: TGTGCCAGCAGCTCTAGACAGGCCTCCTACGAGCAGTACTTC. Protein sequence: CASSSRQASYEQYF.